What follows describes a single T cell receptor (beta chain). Its antigen is unidentified. This sample stems from a study of beta chain features in type 1 diabetes. Every isolated RNA sample was fully reverse transcribed, so sequencing captured expressed TCRB transcripts. Using immunoSEQ multiplex PCR, the repertoire was profiled, and TCRdb retains in-frame clones only, with some absent. The data hold 240,000 or so clones, with more than 11% observed a single time. Study-wide results and caveats: Within each of all four CD4+ subsets, Type 1 diabetes patients had TCRB CDR3s that were moderately but significantly shorter.

Trimming cost V 4 bases and J 2 bases, with 10 bases left between them. Looked up from germline, CDR1 is SGHTA and CDR2 is FQGNSA. The CDR3 loop spans 14 amino acids. Material for sequencing was naive CD4+ T cells from blood. The V and J genes are TRBV7-2 and TRBJ2-3; D is possibly TRBD2 (6 bases). The sequence was obtained from a man aged 25-45 years with type 1 diabetes. As DNA, the CDR3 is TGTGCCAGCAGCTCGTTAGCGGACACAGATACGCAGTATTTT. This gives the protein CASSSLADTDTQYF.